These T cell receptor beta chains were read from a single sample in a study of Ad26.COV2.S vaccination and SARS-CoV-2 variants. Assay: immunoSEQ multiplex PCR; the TCRdb copy retains only in-frame clones and omits some. The sample records around 350,000 clones, about 91% being singletons. The source material was peripheral blood, sampled after recovery from COVID-19. Receptor source: a human donor who had recovered from COVID-19. The CDR3 runs from the conserved cysteine through the conserved F or W. A D gene is named only where the DNA matches it firmly. A row's size may be missing; if present it is once, few, many or a size class.

>TRBJ1-4|.|.|TRBV6-5
CASNNQGTNEKLFF
TGTGCCAGCAATAATCAGGGGACTAATGAAAAACTGTTTTTT
>TRBJ2-5|.|TRBD2|TRBV6-2/TRBV6-3
CASSWGIGGRETQYF
TGTGCCAGCAGTTGGGGTATTGGCGGGAGAGAGACCCAGTACTTC
>TRBJ1-1|.|.|TRBV10-2
CASSESRLNTEAFF
TGCGCCAGCAGTGAGTCTAGGCTAAACACTGAAGCTTTCTTT
>TRBJ2-2|.|.|TRBV5-5
CASSFRRGGELFF
TGTGCCAGCAGCTTTCGGAGGGGCGGGGAGCTGTTTTTT
>TRBJ1-5|.|TRBD1|TRBV19
CASSVTGNQPQHF
TGTGCCAGTAGTGTGACAGGGAATCAGCCCCAGCATTTT
>TRBJ1-3|.|.|TRBV18
CASSPQESSGNTIYF
TGTGCCAGCTCACCACAGGAGAGCTCTGGAAACACCATATATTTT
>TRBJ2-1|.|TRBD1|TRBV14
CASSRWVGTGDNNEQFF
TGTGCCAGCAGCCGGTGGGTAGGGACAGGGGATAACAATGAGCAGTTCTTC
>TRBJ1-4|once|.|TRBV6-4
CASSPRGHREEKLFF
TGTGCCAGCAGTCCCCGGGGCCACCGGGAGGAAAAACTGTTTTTT
>TRBJ2-1|.|TRBD2|TRBV2
CASTHRTGGTNEQFF
TGTGCCAGCACCCACAGGACGGGGGGGACCAATGAGCAGTTCTTC
>TRBJ2-7|.|TRBD2|TRBV7-3
CASSLTLADQQYF
TGTGCCAGCAGCTTAACGCTAGCGGACCAGCAGTACTTC
>TRBJ2-7|.|TRBD1|TRBV13
CASSLGTGYDEQYF
TGTGCCAGCAGCCTCGGGACAGGGTACGACGAGCAGTACTTC
>TRBJ1-1|.|.|TRBV19
CASSNRAETEAFF
TGTGCCAGTTCAAACAGGGCAGAGACTGAAGCTTTCTTT
>TRBJ2-5|.|TRBD1|TRBV7-2
CASSRDRGTETQYF
TGTGCCAGCAGTCGGGACAGGGGAACAGAGACCCAGTACTTC
>TRBJ2-5|.|TRBD2|TRBV7-9
CASLASGGVYQETQYF
TGTGCCAGCCTGGCTAGCGGGGGGGTGTACCAAGAGACCCAGTACTTC
>TRBJ1-3|.|TRBD1|TRBV7-9
CASSLEGQGNTIYF
TGTGCCAGCAGCTTAGAGGGACAGGGGAACACCATATATTTT
>TRBJ2-6|.|.|TRBV6-5
CASRDTGANVLTF
TGTGCCAGCAGGGACACTGGGGCCAACGTCCTGACTTTC
>TRBJ1-2|once|.|TRBV19
CASSIARFGPNYGYTF
TGTGCCAGTAGTATCGCCAGGTTTGGGCCTAACTATGGCTACACCTTC
>TRBJ2-4|.|TRBD1|TRBV12-3/TRBV12-4
CASSPPGGNIQYF
TGTGCCAGCAGTCCCCCAGGGGGAAACATTCAGTACTTC
>TRBJ2-1|.|.|TRBV7-9
CASSHSGRGASNEQFF
TGTGCCAGCAGCCACTCGGGTAGGGGGGCTTCCAATGAGCAGTTCTTC
>TRBJ1-3|.|.|TRBV7-2
CASSFGTGNTGNTIYF
TGTGCCAGCAGCTTCGGAACAGGGAATACTGGAAACACCATATATTTT
>TRBJ1-5|.|.|TRBV15
CATSRERVNQPQHF
TGTGCCACCAGCAGAGAGAGGGTTAATCAGCCCCAGCATTTT
>TRBJ2-7|.|.|TRBV12-5
CASGLVRGIYEQYF
TGTGCTAGTGGTTTGGTACGCGGTATCTACGAGCAGTACTTC
>TRBJ2-3|once|TRBD1|TRBV5-5
CASSLFPQGASTDTQYF
TGTGCCAGCAGCTTGTTTCCGCAGGGGGCTAGCACAGATACGCAGTATTTT
>TRBJ1-1|.|.|TRBV28
CASSLMNTEAFF
TGTGCCAGCAGCCTAATGAACACTGAAGCTTTCTTT
>TRBJ2-2|.|.|TRBV10-3
CALTRDYTGELFF
TGTGCCCTCACTCGGGATTACACCGGGGAGCTGTTTTTT
>TRBJ1-3|once|.|TRBV19
CASSSSISSGNTIYF
TGTGCCAGTAGTTCTTCGATTAGCTCTGGAAACACCATATATTTT
>TRBJ1-3|few|.|TRBV2
CASRVQVGNTIYF
TGTGCCAGCAGAGTCCAAGTCGGAAACACCATATATTTT
>TRBJ1-4|.|.|TRBV11-2
CASSLAPDEKLFF
TGTGCCAGCAGCTTAGCCCCAGATGAAAAACTGTTTTTT